This T cell receptor beta chain is from a study of blood T cell repertoires in COVID-19. Study context: T cells, B-cell-depleted T cells, or PBMCs provided the cDNA or gDNA that served as material.

The germline V gene encodes CDR1 MNHEY and CDR2 SVGAGI. V dropped 6 bases and J dropped 3; count of bases not matched to a gene: 5. CDR3 size: 14 residues. The table came from immunoSEQ multiplex PCR; TCRdb's copy has only in-frame clones and leaves some out. The sample has under 110,000 clones; approximately 80% are singletons. This clone has only one observation. The chain couples TRBV6-5 to TRBJ1-2; 9 bases map to TRBD1. The TCR was taken from a woman in her sixties with acute or convalescent COVID-19. Sequencing input: peripheral blood. The DNA of the CDR3 is TGTGCCAGCAGGTCGGGACAGGGATACTATGGCTACACCTTC. It translates to CASRSGQGYYGYTF.